The 20 T cell receptor beta chains below all came from one sample that was sequenced in a study of control samples from healthy donors and cancer patients. Sequencing used immunoSEQ multiplex PCR; TCRdb keeps in-frame clones, though not all of them. The sample gives fewer than 85,000 clones, about 94% of which show up once; 2.8% is in the top ten. What was sequenced was blood. The receptor set was obtained from a woman aged 25 to 39 in good health.

This chain uses TRBV28 with TRBJ2-3; 11 nucleotides agree with TRBD1. Germline V gene lookup returns CDR1 MDHEN and CDR2 SYDVKM. This CDR3 region has 16 residues. V lost 2 bases to trimming and J lost 4 bases; unmatched junction nucleotides: 5. The CDR3 bases are TGTGCCAGCAGTTTAGTTGGGACAGGGGGGGCAGATACGCAGTATTTT. It codes for CASSLVGTGGADTQYF.

This clone was seen just once. The genes are TRBV7-8 and TRBJ2-3; D might be TRBD2 (6 bases). Germline V gene lookup returns CDR1 SGHVS and CDR2 FQNEAQ. V was trimmed by 0 bases and J by 0 bases, leaving 7 bases between them. The CDR3 has 15 residues. This CDR3 is CASSLAGTSTDTQYF. DNA for the CDR3: TGTGCCAGCAGCTTAGCAGGGACTAGCACAGATACGCAGTATTTT.

The V call is TRBV7-3, the J call TRBJ2-1; D is ambiguous. The CDR3 length is 14 residues. Per germline, CDR1 SGHTA and CDR2 FQGTGA. Trimming shortened V by 1 base and J by 5 bases, and 9 bases separated the two germline ends. The CDR3 protein is CASSLMAKDNEQFF. CDR3 DNA: TGTGCCAGCAGCTTAATGGCCAAGGACAATGAGCAGTTCTTC.

The chain links TRBV5-6 to TRBJ2-5; 7 nucleotides align to TRBD1. The junction had 8 bases not matched to a gene; V was cut back by 4 bases and J by 2 bases. Per germline, CDR1 SGHDT and CDR2 YYEEEE. The CDR3 sequence is 15 residues long. CDR3 sequence (DNA): TGTGCCAGCAGCCCTTCTCCGGGACAGCAAGAGACCCAGTACTTC. The encoded protein is CASSPSPGQQETQYF. Combining the CDR3 with reference TRBV5-6 and TRBJ2-5 gives the whole variable domain DAGVTQSPTHLIKTRGQQVTLRCSPKSGHDTVSWYQQALGQGPQFIFQYYEEEERQRGNFPDRFSGHQFPNYSSELNVNALLLGDSALYLCASSPSPGQQETQYFGPGTRLLVL.

This rearrangement joins TRBV5-6 to TRBJ2-5; D possibly uses TRBD1 or TRBD2 (5 bases each). The CDR3 spans 17 residues. Trimming shortened V by 2 bases and J by 5 bases, and 22 bases separated the two germline ends. From germline, CDR1 is SGHDT and CDR2 YYEEEE. CDR3 loop: CASSFSGLPGGDETQYF. CDR3 nucleotides: TGTGCCAGCAGCTTTTCGGGGCTCCCGGGTGGCGACGAGACCCAGTACTTC.

The rearrangement uses TRBV2 and TRBJ2-5, with 11 bases that match TRBD2. The CDR3 has 15 amino acids. Germline V gene lookup returns CDR1 SNHLY and CDR2 FYNNEI. After removal of 5 bases from V and 4 bases from J, the junction contained 6 bases not matched to a gene. The CDR3 sequence is CASSKTSGGAETQYF. In DNA form, the CDR3 reads TGTGCCAGCAGTAAAACTAGCGGGGGTGCAGAGACCCAGTACTTC.

The V call is TRBV3-1 (or the pseudogene TRBV3-2), the J call TRBJ1-1; 7 bases map to TRBD1. Germline V gene data show CDR1 as LGHDT and CDR2 as YNNKEL (reference sequence). The CDR3 has 13 residues. Trimming cost V 6 bases and J 4 bases; bases outside gene matches: 5. CDR3 sequence (DNA): TGTGCCAGCAGGGAAACAGGGGCCACTGAAGCTTTCTTT. Residues: CASRETGATEAFF.

CDR3 protein: CVAGATTEAFF. Here the CDR3 DNA reads TGTGTCGCGGGGGCTACCACTGAAGCTTTCTTT. J is TRBJ1-1 and V is TRBV28, with D possibly being TRBD1 (6 bases). The CDR3 runs 11 residues. Germline assignment: CDR1 MDHEN and CDR2 SYDVKM.

The rearrangement joins TRBV3-1 (or the pseudogene TRBV3-2) to TRBJ1-3, with TRBD1 matching 7 bases. J gave up 4 bases and V 3 bases, and 3 bases lay outside the gene matches. The germline V gene encodes CDR1 LGHDT and CDR2 YNNKEL (reference sequence). CDR3 length: 14 residues. CDR3 residues: CASSQLGGGNTIYF. In nucleotides, the CDR3 is TGTGCCAGCAGCCAGTTAGGGGGCGGAAACACCATATATTTT.

The rearrangement joins TRBV7-2 to TRBJ1-1; D not resolved. Trimming stripped 1 base from V and 0 bases from J, with 6 bases between. This CDR3 region has 14 residues. Looked up from germline, CDR1 is SGHTA and CDR2 is FQGNSA. CDR3 DNA: TGTGCCAGCAGCTTAGACAATATGAACACTGAAGCTTTCTTT. It specifies CASSLDNMNTEAFF.

The chain carries TRBV6-5 and TRBJ1-2; possible D gene TRBD1, 5 bases. Germline V lookup: CDR1 MNHEY, CDR2 SVGAGI. This CDR3 has 14 residues. Trimming took off 6 bases at V and 6 bases at J, with 17 bases between the two ends. The CDR3 reads CASSRDFAQNGYTF. The CDR3 DNA is TGTGCCAGCAGCAGGGACTTCGCTCAGAATGGCTACACCTTC.

This clone was observed a handful of times. The gene calls are TRBV7-9 and TRBJ2-7, with TRBD1 matching 7 bases. V shed 0 bases and J 6 bases; nucleotides not matched to a gene: 2. Germline loops: CDR1 SEHNR, CDR2 FQNEAQ (reference sequence). The CDR3 is 13 residues long. The DNA of the CDR3 is TGTGCCAGCAGCTTAGCCGGGACAGTCGAGCAGTACTTC. Translation: CASSLAGTVEQYF.

The chain carries TRBV7-2 and TRBJ2-5; 9 bases line up with TRBD1. The V and J ends lost 5 bases and 5 bases, in that order; junction bases with no gene match: 12. This CDR3 region has 16 residues. The germline gives CDR1 SGHTA, CDR2 FQGNSA. CDR3 in amino acids: CASSRGAGTGRETQYF. CDR3 coding DNA: TGTGCCAGCAGCAGAGGGGCCGGGACAGGGAGGGAGACCCAGTACTTC. Combining the CDR3 with reference TRBV7-2 and TRBJ2-5 gives the whole variable domain GAGVSQSPSNKVTEKGKDVELRCDPISGHTALYWYRQSLGQGLEFLIYFQGNSAPDKSGLPSDRFSAERTGGSVSTLTIQRTQQEDSAVYLCASSRGAGTGRETQYFGPGTRLLVL.

The chain uses TRBV12-3 or TRBV12-4 and TRBJ1-5; D not resolved. V lost 3 bases and J 14 bases, leaving 11 bases between the germline ends. The CDR3 totals 11 residues. CDR3 sequence reads: CASSFEGVKHF. The CDR3 DNA is TGTGCCAGCAGTTTCGAGGGAGTCAAGCATTTT.

The chain employs TRBV7-3 and TRBJ2-1; tentatively, D is TRBD2 (6 bases). The length of the CDR3 is 15 residues. The germline V gene has CDR1 SGHTA and CDR2 FQGTGA. Trimming shortened V by 1 base and J by 0 bases, and 7 bases separated the two germline ends. The CDR3, as DNA: TGTGCCAGCAGCTTAATGGGGGGCTCCTACAATGAGCAGTTCTTC. This encodes CASSLMGGSYNEQFF.

J is TRBJ2-7 and V is TRBV5-1, with D uncertain. Trimming shortened V by 4 bases and J by 2 bases, and 10 bases separated the two germline ends. The CDR3 is 13 amino acids. Germline CDR1 reads SGHRS; CDR2 reads YFSETQ. The CDR3 nucleotides read TGCGCCAGCAGCCCCGGTCCAACCTACGAGCAGTACTTC. Encoded protein: CASSPGPTYEQYF.

The chain couples TRBV4-1 to TRBJ1-2, with TRBD1 matching over 7 bases. The CDR3 consists of 16 residues. CDR1 and CDR2 from the germline V gene are MGHRA and YSYEKL. V lost 2 bases to trimming and J lost 7 bases; unmatched junction nucleotides: 13. The CDR3 region has the DNA TGCGCCAGCAGCCAATCTTTCCAGGGGGGTATCGGTGGCTACACCTTC. This translates into CASSQSFQGGIGGYTF.

Written as DNA, the CDR3 is TGTGCCAGTAGGCTCCAGGGGAGGGGCACAGATACGCAGTATTTT. Protein sequence: CASRLQGRGTDTQYF. J is TRBJ2-3 and V is TRBV19, with D possibly TRBD2 on 7 matching bases. This CDR3 has 15 residues. Trimming shortened V by 6 bases and J by 1 base, and 14 bases separated the two germline ends. The V gene's germline CDR1 is LNHDA and CDR2 SQIVND (reference sequence).

The V gene is TRBV12-5, the J gene TRBJ2-7, with 9 nucleotides matching TRBD2. Germline CDR1 and CDR2: LGHNT and FRNRAP. This CDR3 contains 17 residues. V trimming: 5 bases; J trimming: 3 bases; junction bases outside the gene matches: 14. The CDR3, as DNA: TGTGCTAGTGGTCCGTTCGTGGAACTAGCGGGCTTCTACGAGCAGTACGTC. Amino acids: CASGPFVELAGFYEQYV.

The chain links TRBV5-6 to TRBJ1-3; D ambiguous. Trimming pared 7 bases from V and 0 bases from J, leaving 8 bases between. The CDR3 has 13 amino acids. Germline CDR1 and CDR2: SGHDT and YYEEEE. This CDR3 reads CASRAASGNTIYF. The CDR3 DNA is TGTGCCAGCCGTGCGGCCTCTGGAAACACCATATATTTT.